The clone carrying this TCR beta chain is medium-sized by share. No antigen is known for it. The TCR library protocol attached unique molecular identifiers to the individual cDNA molecules. Each CDR3 protein gets one entry after TCRdb re-called the 5' RACE reads with MiXCR. The sample yields about 11,000 distinct CDR3 sequences, around 5% seen once. The data are from a study of early T cells in non-severe SARS-CoV-2 infection. Notes on the study in general: VDJdb-based annotation leaned toward anti-spike CD8 responses and missed private and CD4 specificities.

CDR1 is DFQATT and CDR2 is SNEGSKA in the germline V gene (reference sequence). V was trimmed by 6 bases and J by 8 bases, leaving 20 bases between them. The CDR3 extends over 13 amino acids. Input material: whole blood. The chain links TRBV20-1 to TRBJ2-7; D is perhaps TRBD2 (6 bases). This clonotype was obtained from an adult who was a healthcare worker with PCR-confirmed SARS-CoV-2 infection or an uninfected control (not recorded which). The CDR3: CSARAQRGGKQYF. In nucleotides, the CDR3 is TGCAGTGCGAGGGCCCAGCGTGGAGGGAAGCAGTACTTC.